Below, 10 T cell receptor beta chains from the same sample are listed, as sequenced in a study of beta chain features in type 1 diabetes. The study's findings and limits: For Type 1 diabetes patients, all four CD4+ subsets carried TCRB CDR3s that were moderately but significantly shorter.

Expressed TCRB transcripts got sequenced, as all isolated RNA was reverse transcribed. Profiled with immunoSEQ multiplex PCR; TCRdb holds only in-frame clones, not every one. The table includes a few hundred thousand clones, roughly 13% detected once. These receptors' targets are unknown. Sequencing was performed on naive CD4+ T cells from blood. The source of these receptors is a woman aged 18 to 35 with type 1 diabetes.

The rearrangement joins TRBV30 to TRBJ2-5; 9 bases fit TRBD1. CDR3 length equals 14 residues. V lost 4 bases to trimming and J lost 2 bases; unmatched junction nucleotides: 5. Per the germline V gene, CDR1 is GTSNPN and CDR2 is SVGIG (reference sequence). CDR3 residues: CAWNRDRAQETQYF. CDR3 DNA sequence: TGTGCCTGGAACCGGGACAGGGCTCAAGAGACCCAGTACTTC.

The chain is built from TRBV11-2 and TRBJ2-1; 9 bases are shared with TRBD2. Per the germline V gene, CDR1 is SGHAT and CDR2 is FQNNGV. With 1 base clipped from V and 4 bases from J, the junction kept 8 bases outside the gene matches. This CDR3 contains 17 residues. The CDR3 DNA follows: TGTGCCAGCAGCTTAGGCAGACTAGCGGAAGGATACAATGAGCAGTTCTTC. It specifies CASSLGRLAEGYNEQFF.

This chain connects TRBV7-2 to TRBJ1-5, with D uncertain. The CDR3 contains 15 residues. Trimming left V 5 bases short and J 7 bases short, with 18 bases between. Per germline, CDR1 SGHTA and CDR2 FQGNSA. CDR3 DNA: TGTGCCAGCAGCCGCCGGGAGGGAGTAAAACAGCCCCAGCATTTT. Its translation: CASSRREGVKQPQHF. The full variable domain, in which reference TRBV7-2 and TRBJ1-5 provide the parts outside the CDR3, is GAGVSQSPSNKVTEKGKDVELRCDPISGHTALYWYRQSLGQGLEFLIYFQGNSAPDKSGLPSDRFSAERTGGSVSTLTIQRTQQEDSAVYLCASSRREGVKQPQHFGDGTRLSIL.

The chain is built from TRBV5-6 and TRBJ2-7, with TRBD1 matching over 9 bases. V lost 2 bases to trimming and J lost 7 bases; unmatched junction nucleotides: 13. Germline CDR1 is SGHDT and CDR2 is YYEEEE. The CDR3 runs to 16 residues. The CDR3 sequence is CASSLPGTGPTGEQYV. CDR3 DNA: TGTGCCAGCAGCTTACCCGGGACAGGGCCAACAGGGGAGCAGTACGTC.

This clone occurred a few times. The rearrangement uses TRBV19 and TRBJ2-7, with 7 nucleotides matching TRBD2. Germline CDR1 LNHDA, CDR2 SQIVND (reference sequence). The CDR3 is made up of 15 amino acids. The V and J ends lost 6 bases and 0 bases, in that order; junction bases with no gene match: 8. The CDR3 here is CASSLNREDSYEQYV. CDR3 sequence (DNA): TGTGCCAGTAGCTTAAACCGGGAGGACTCCTACGAGCAGTACGTC.

This clone was counted a few times. The chain couples TRBV12-5 to TRBJ2-3, with D tentatively TRBD1 (7 bases). Trimming took 6 bases from V and 5 from J, leaving 18 bases between them. The CDR3 spans 15 residues. Germline V gene sequence: CDR1 LGHNT, CDR2 FRNRAP. CDR3 region: CASGTPRQGGDTQYF. CDR3 bases: TGTGCTAGTGGGACCCCCCGACAGGGAGGAGATACGCAGTATTTT.

This clone was observed a handful of times. The chain has TRBV10-3 and TRBJ2-7, with 9 positions matching TRBD1. Trimming took 0 bases from V and 4 from J; bases not matched to a gene: 1. The CDR3 length is 14 residues. Germline CDR1 and CDR2: ENHRY and SYGVKD. CDR3: CAISESTGGYEQYF. Here the CDR3 DNA reads TGTGCCATCAGTGAGTCGACAGGGGGGTACGAGCAGTACTTC.

In this sample, this clone turned up a few times. The chain's CDR3 is CASSQRTSDGLDTQYF. The CDR3 nucleotides read TGTGCCAGCAGCCAACGTACTAGCGACGGGCTCGATACGCAGTATTTT. This chain connects TRBV4-2 to TRBJ2-3; TRBD2 agrees at 7 bases. CDR1 is LGHNA, CDR2 YNFKEQ, per germline. The V gene end was trimmed by 2 bases and the J gene end by 6 bases; junction bases not matched to a gene: 11. The CDR3 length is 16 residues.

This clone was seen more than once but under ten times. The chain combines TRBV28 with TRBJ2-5; no clear D. The CDR3 has 11 residues. The V end lost 5 bases, the J end lost 5 bases, and 6 bases lay between the germline ends. CDR1 and CDR2 (germline): MDHEN, SYDVKM. The CDR3 sequence is CASSPPETQYF. For the CDR3, the DNA is TGTGCCAGCAGTCCTCCTGAGACCCAGTACTTC.

The rearrangement uses TRBV29-1 and TRBJ2-2; maybe TRBD2 (6 bases). Germline V gene sequence: CDR1 SQVTM, CDR2 ANQGSEA. The CDR3 has 14 residues. Deletions cut 7 bases from V and 4 bases from J, with 16 bases between. The chain's CDR3 is CSARGLPGTGELFF. CDR3 coding DNA: TGCAGCGCTCGAGGACTACCAGGCACCGGGGAGCTGTTTTTT.